This T cell receptor beta chain was sequenced in a study of technical replicates of blood from several donors (dated by TCRdb to about 2017). The library was produced with the immunoSEQ multiplex PCR assay. The source is immuneACCESS, and TCRdb retained only in-frame sequences with V and J called. Part of the clones is not carried over; for the studies checked, unresolved V genes explain less than half of this, and the remainder is unexplained. The sample profile shows about 94,000 clones; 90% to 96% of them were found once. About 0.21% of the sample is in the top ten clones. Sequences SNHLY (CDR1) and FYNNEI (CDR2) are obtained from the germline V gene. V has 5 bases trimmed and J has 3 bases trimmed; junction bases matching no gene number 3. Counted from cysteine to phenylalanine, this CDR3 has 14 amino acids. CDR3 DNA only is kept here, 42 bases in frame from base 1. Of note for this clone: Its antigen remains unidentified. Per-nucleotide qualities are absent, and no much larger clonotype sits a single base away.

The chain employs TRBV2 and TRBJ2-5; 10 middle bases align to TRBD2. Sequences were obtained from T cells isolated from PBMCs. This clonotype was obtained from a human donor in good health. DNA sequence: TGTGCCAGCAGTCCTACTAGCGGGGAAGAGACCCAGTACTTC. Translated, this gives CASSPTSGEETQYF.